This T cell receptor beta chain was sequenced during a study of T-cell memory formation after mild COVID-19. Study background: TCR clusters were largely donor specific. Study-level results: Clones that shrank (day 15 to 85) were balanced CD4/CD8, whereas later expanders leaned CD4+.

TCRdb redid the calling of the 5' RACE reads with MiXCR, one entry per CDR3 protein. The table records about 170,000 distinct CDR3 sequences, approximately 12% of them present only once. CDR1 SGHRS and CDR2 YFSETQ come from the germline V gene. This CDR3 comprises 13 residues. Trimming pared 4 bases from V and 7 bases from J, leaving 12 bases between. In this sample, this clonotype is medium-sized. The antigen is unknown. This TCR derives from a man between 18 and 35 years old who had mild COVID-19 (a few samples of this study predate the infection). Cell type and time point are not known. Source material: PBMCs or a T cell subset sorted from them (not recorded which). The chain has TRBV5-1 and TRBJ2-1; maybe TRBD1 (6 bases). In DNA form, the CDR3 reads TGCGCCAGCAGCACCCCTCAGGGGAATGAGCAGTTCTTC. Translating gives CASSTPQGNEQFF.